This entry features one TCR beta chain sequence. Its antigen has not been determined. Base qualities are missing; no much larger clone stands one base away. This specimen comes from a study of OX40 agonist ivuxolimab in advanced cancers. Broadly, across the study: The costimulatory receptor OX40 (CD134) was targeted by ivuxolimab, a fully human IgG2 agonistic monoclonal antibody. Prior anti-PD-1, anti-PD-L1 or anti-CTLA-4 therapy was permitted, and approximately 40% of dose-escalation patients had received checkpoint inhibitors. In the dose-escalation cohort, approximately 83% of patients were male, and the mean age was 60 years with a range of about 20 to 80. Three dose-escalation patients achieved partial responses, one with hepatocellular carcinoma and two with cutaneous melanoma. Intravenous ivuxolimab was administered to patients every 2 weeks at six dose levels: 0.01, 0.1, 0.3, 1.5, 3 and 10 mg/kg. The monotherapy dose-escalation portion (N of about 47 patients) of the phase I ivuxolimab trial is reported in the paper. Among the roughly 50 dose-escalation patients, some 19 had hepatocellular carcinoma, about 15 melanoma, 9 renal cell carcinoma and 9 head and neck cancer. Peripheral TCRbeta sequencing was intended to test whether TCR sequence diversity was altered and clonal T-cell expansion was caused by ivuxolimab. Results the study describes overall, beyond this receptor: In the 0.1-3.0 mg/kg groups, partial responders were among the patients with the lowest normalized peripheral clonal expansion, particularly in CD8+ T cells. The antigen specificity of the peripheral T cells that underwent clonal expansion was not determined. On average, CD8+ T cells showed more expanded clones than CD4+ T cells after ivuxolimab. Low levels of normalized T-cell clonal expansion were also shown by some nonresponding patients. At doses of 0.1 to 3.0 mg/kg, clonal expansion of both CD4+ and CD8+ blood T cells was observed from baseline to week 6.

Relative to germline, V is missing 2 bases and J is missing 4 bases, with 6 bases of the junction outside any gene match. The CDR3 spans 15 residues, from the cysteine through the phenylalanine. Of the read, only the CDR3 DNA is kept; its 45 bases are in frame from base 1. Via the germline V gene, CDR1 is MDHEN and CDR2 SYDVKM. Patients with autoimmune disease history or receiving systemic immunosuppression were excluded from the trial. Peripheral blood for TCR sequencing was collected from all dose cohorts at baseline, on cycle 4 day 1, and on cycle 7 day 1. The samples were taken from a phase I, first-in-human, multicenter, open-label dose-escalation trial of ivuxolimab. The trial enrolled adults with locally advanced or metastatic head and neck squamous cell, hepatocellular, melanoma or renal cell carcinoma. Before TCR sequencing, CD4+ and CD8+ T cells were separately sorted from peripheral blood.

Genomic DNA was isolated from the sorted cells so that the TCRbeta CDR3 region could be sequenced. TCRbeta CDR3 regions were sequenced using the immunoSEQ Assay. The clones in this table, taken by TCRdb from immuneACCESS, are in-frame only. Not every clone is retained; where verified, under half of the shortfall comes from an unresolved V gene, and the cause of the rest is unknown. Within this sample are about 53,000 clones, with 80% to 90% of them counted one time only. Approximately 11% of the sample is in the top ten clones. Sequencing was performed on CD4+ or CD8+ T cells sorted from blood, taken in a trial of the OX40 agonist ivuxolimab. The sequence is built from TRBV28 and TRBJ1-2, with 8 bases matching TRBD1. The receptor's source is an adult with an advanced solid tumor such as melanoma, head and neck, liver or kidney cancer. The DNA sequence is as follows: TGTGCCAGCAGTTTAGGGGGACAGGCCTTCTATGGCTACACCTTC. Its translation reads: CASSLGGQAFYGYTF.